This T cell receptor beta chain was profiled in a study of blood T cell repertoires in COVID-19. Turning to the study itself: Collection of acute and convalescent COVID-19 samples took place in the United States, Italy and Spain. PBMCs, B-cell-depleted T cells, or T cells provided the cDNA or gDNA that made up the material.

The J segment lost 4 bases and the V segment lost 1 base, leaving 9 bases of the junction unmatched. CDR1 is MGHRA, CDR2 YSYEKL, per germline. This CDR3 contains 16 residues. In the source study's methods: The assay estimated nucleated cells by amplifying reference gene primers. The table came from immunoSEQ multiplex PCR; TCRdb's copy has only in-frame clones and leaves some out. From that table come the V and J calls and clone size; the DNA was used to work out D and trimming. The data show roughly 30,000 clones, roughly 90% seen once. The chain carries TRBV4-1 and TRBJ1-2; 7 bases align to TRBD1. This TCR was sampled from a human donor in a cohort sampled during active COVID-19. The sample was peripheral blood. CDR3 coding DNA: TGCGCCAGCAGCCAAGGATCCGGGACAGCAACCTATGGCTACACCTTC. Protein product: CASSQGSGTATYGYTF.